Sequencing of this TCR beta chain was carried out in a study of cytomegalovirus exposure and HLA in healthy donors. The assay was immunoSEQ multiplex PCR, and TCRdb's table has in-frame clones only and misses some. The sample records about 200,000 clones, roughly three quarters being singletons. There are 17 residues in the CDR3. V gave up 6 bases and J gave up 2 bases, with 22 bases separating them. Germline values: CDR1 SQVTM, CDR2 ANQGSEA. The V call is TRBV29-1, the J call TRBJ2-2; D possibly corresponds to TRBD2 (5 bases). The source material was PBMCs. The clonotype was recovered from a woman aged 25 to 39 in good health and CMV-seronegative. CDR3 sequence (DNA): TGCAGCGTCATCCCTATGGGGAGTCCGACAAACACCGGGGAGCTGTTTTTT. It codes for CSVIPMGSPTNTGELFF.